This T cell receptor (beta chain) appears in the sequencing data of a study of cytotoxic CD8 clonotypes in ibrutinib-treated CLL. Concerning this clone itself: What it binds is not known.

The intended depth for sequencing was 1 in 200,000 to 1 in 1 million T cells. Assay: immunoSEQ multiplex PCR; the TCRdb copy retains only in-frame clones and omits some. The data hold approximately 340,000 clones, with roughly 67% observed a single time. The V gene lost 5 bases and the J gene lost 4 bases, with 15 bases spanning the gap. This CDR3 contains 14 residues. Germline-derived CDR1 and CDR2 are MNHEY and SMNVEV (reference sequence). Overall study results and limits: Clonality (at baseline) was higher than in age-matched healthy donors and tracked circulating CD8+ T-cell counts.

The chain couples TRBV27 to TRBJ2-7; D may be TRBD2 (7 bases). The source is a human donor with chronic lymphocytic leukemia. The sample consisted of PBMCs, taken after 36 months of ibrutinib treatment. Here the CDR3 DNA reads TGTGCCAGCAGTCGCGTTGCGGGGGCGTACGAGCAGTACTTC. It yields the protein CASSRVAGAYEQYF.